These T cell receptor beta chains were read from a single sample in a study of T cell repertoires in cytomegalovirus infection. Antigen specificity for these receptors is unknown. TCRdb fed the reads into MiXCR, producing one record per CDR3 protein. This table holds fewer than 900,000 distinct CDR3 sequences, about 29% found once. Sequenced here: cultured CD8+ T cells from PBMCs, sampled from culture after CMV antigen stimulation. All receptors derive from a human donor in good health (CMV status not recorded). Some clones in this sample may be carry-over from other donors' samples. The CDR3 runs from the conserved cysteine through the conserved F or W. D genes are given only for firm matches. Size is omitted from some rows. Given values are once, few, many or a class for expanded clones.

j_gene: TRBJ2-1
v_gene: TRBV6-5
abundance: .
d_gene: .
CDR3aa: CASSYHGGGEQFF
CDR3nt: TGTGCCAGCAGTTACCATGGGGGCGGTGAGCAGTTCTTC

j_gene: TRBJ1-4
v_gene: TRBV29-1
abundance: few
d_gene: TRBD1
CDR3aa: CSVSSWTGEREKLFF
CDR3nt: TGCAGCGTTTCCTCCTGGACAGGGGAACGGGAAAAACTGTTTTTT

j_gene: TRBJ1-2
v_gene: TRBV12-3/TRBV12-4
abundance: many
d_gene: .
CDR3aa: CASSPSGTLYGYTF
CDR3nt: TGTGCCAGCAGTCCCTCCGGGACACTATATGGCTACACCTTC

j_gene: TRBJ2-3
v_gene: TRBV4-1
abundance: few
d_gene: .
CDR3aa: CASSQDPDYAGDTQYF
CDR3nt: TGTGCCAGCAGCCAAGATCCGGACTATGCCGGAGATACGCAGTATTTT

j_gene: TRBJ1-1
v_gene: TRBV12-3/TRBV12-4
abundance: many
d_gene: .
CDR3aa: CASSLGDGGDTEAFF
CDR3nt: TGTGCCAGCAGTTTGGGGGACGGAGGGGACACTGAAGCTTTCTTT

j_gene: TRBJ2-1
v_gene: TRBV6-5
abundance: .
d_gene: TRBD1
CDR3aa: CASRSDRGIADNEQFF
CDR3nt: TGTGCCAGCAGGTCGGACAGGGGAATTGCGGACAATGAGCAGTTCTTC

j_gene: TRBJ1-1
v_gene: TRBV7-3
abundance: few
d_gene: .
CDR3aa: CASSYHLDRVNTEAFF
CDR3nt: TGTGCCAGCAGCTATCACTTGGACAGAGTGAACACTGAAGCTTTCTTT

j_gene: TRBJ2-7
v_gene: TRBV28
abundance: .
d_gene: .
CDR3aa: CASTEIWGKNEQYF
CDR3nt: TGTGCCAGCACCGAAATCTGGGGGAAGAACGAGCAGTACTTC

j_gene: TRBJ2-3
v_gene: TRBV19
abundance: .
d_gene: .
CDR3aa: CASRVENTQYF
CDR3nt: TGTGCCAGCCGAGTGGAAAATACGCAGTATTTT

j_gene: TRBJ1-2
v_gene: TRBV5-6
abundance: few
d_gene: TRBD1
CDR3aa: CASRHTRGPRDEANYGYTF
CDR3nt: TGTGCCAGCAGACATACAAGGGGGCCCAGGGATGAAGCTAACTATGGCTACACCTTC

j_gene: TRBJ1-4
v_gene: TRBV7-6
abundance: few
d_gene: .
CDR3aa: CASSLIGQPTNEKLFF
CDR3nt: TGTGCCAGCAGCTTAATTGGACAACCAACTAATGAAAAACTGTTTTTT

j_gene: TRBJ2-1
v_gene: TRBV28
abundance: few
d_gene: .
CDR3aa: CASNIFQGNEQFF
CDR3nt: TGTGCCAGCAATATTTTCCAGGGAAATGAGCAGTTCTTC

j_gene: TRBJ2-2
v_gene: TRBV7-9
abundance: .
d_gene: .
CDR3aa: CASSLVAWGTGELFF
CDR3nt: TGTGCCAGCAGCTTAGTGGCCTGGGGCACCGGGGAGCTGTTTTTT

j_gene: TRBJ2-5
v_gene: TRBV29-1
abundance: .
d_gene: .
CDR3aa: CSVEDLGQGRQETQYF
CDR3nt: TGCAGCGTTGAAGATCTTGGGCAGGGACGACAAGAGACCCAGTACTTC

j_gene: TRBJ2-3
v_gene: TRBV7-8
abundance: many
d_gene: TRBD2
CDR3aa: CASSPALLAADAADTQYF
CDR3nt: TGTGCCAGCAGCCCGGCCCTTCTAGCGGCGGATGCGGCAGATACGCAGTATTTT

j_gene: TRBJ2-1
v_gene: TRBV9
abundance: .
d_gene: TRBD2
CDR3aa: CASSAPSGSYNEQFF
CDR3nt: TGTGCCAGCAGCGCACCTAGCGGCTCCTACAATGAGCAGTTCTTC

j_gene: TRBJ1-2
v_gene: TRBV4-3
abundance: once
d_gene: TRBD1
CDR3aa: CASGTGLMEGYTF
CDR3nt: TGCGCCAGCGGGACAGGGTTGATGGAAGGCTACACCTTC

j_gene: TRBJ2-1
v_gene: TRBV12-5
abundance: few
d_gene: TRBD2
CDR3aa: CASGKPGLAENLAYNEQFF
CDR3nt: TGTGCTAGTGGCAAGCCGGGACTAGCGGAGAACCTCGCCTACAATGAGCAGTTCTTC

j_gene: TRBJ2-7
v_gene: TRBV7-9
abundance: few
d_gene: .
CDR3aa: CASSPPSGRIGYEQYF
CDR3nt: TGTGCCAGCAGCCCCCCCTCGGGAAGGATCGGCTACGAGCAGTACTTC

j_gene: TRBJ1-4
v_gene: TRBV13
abundance: .
d_gene: .
CDR3aa: CASSLGDEGGKLFF
CDR3nt: TGTGCCAGCAGCTTAGGGGACGAAGGGGGAAAACTGTTTTTT

j_gene: TRBJ1-5
v_gene: TRBV27
abundance: few
d_gene: TRBD1
CDR3aa: CASKGQGDQPQHF
CDR3nt: TGTGCCAGCAAGGGACAGGGCGATCAGCCCCAGCATTTT

j_gene: TRBJ2-6
v_gene: TRBV7-3
abundance: many
d_gene: TRBD2
CDR3aa: CASSISGGSSGANVLTF
CDR3nt: TGTGCCAGCAGCATTTCGGGGGGGTCCTCTGGGGCCAACGTCCTGACTTTC

j_gene: TRBJ2-4
v_gene: TRBV7-9
abundance: many
d_gene: .
CDR3aa: CASSLRTAEGIQYF
CDR3nt: TGTGCCAGCAGCTTAAGGACAGCGGAGGGCATTCAGTACTTC

j_gene: TRBJ1-5
v_gene: TRBV7-6
abundance: few
d_gene: TRBD1
CDR3aa: CASSSAGGAQHF
CDR3nt: TGTGCCAGCAGCTCGGCAGGGGGGGCCCAGCATTTT

j_gene: TRBJ2-1
v_gene: TRBV7-4
abundance: once
d_gene: .
CDR3aa: CASSETENEQFF
CDR3nt: TGTGCCAGCAGCGAGACAGAAAATGAGCAGTTCTTC

j_gene: TRBJ2-1
v_gene: TRBV6-5
abundance: many
d_gene: TRBD1
CDR3aa: CASSYQTGGNEQFF
CDR3nt: TGTGCCAGCAGTTACCAGACAGGGGGTAATGAGCAGTTCTTC

j_gene: TRBJ1-1
v_gene: TRBV7-2
abundance: many
d_gene: TRBD1
CDR3aa: CASSLGQGAEAFF
CDR3nt: TGTGCCAGCAGCTTAGGACAGGGGGCTGAAGCTTTCTTT

j_gene: TRBJ2-3
v_gene: TRBV12-3/TRBV12-4
abundance: .
d_gene: .
CDR3aa: CASSWAGASTDTQYF
CDR3nt: TGTGCCAGCAGTTGGGCGGGGGCTAGTACAGATACGCAGTATTTT

j_gene: TRBJ2-1
v_gene: TRBV28
abundance: .
d_gene: .
CDR3aa: CASSKGLNEQFF
CDR3nt: TGTGCCAGCAGCAAGGGACTTAATGAGCAGTTCTTC

j_gene: TRBJ2-2
v_gene: TRBV20-1
abundance: .
d_gene: TRBD1
CDR3aa: CSARVPGQGGGELFF
CDR3nt: TGCAGTGCTAGAGTTCCCGGACAGGGTGGCGGGGAGCTGTTTTTT

j_gene: TRBJ1-2
v_gene: TRBV11-1
abundance: many
d_gene: TRBD1
CDR3aa: CASSLAPDRAYGYTF
CDR3nt: TGTGCCAGCAGCTTAGCACCGGACAGGGCCTATGGCTACACCTTC

j_gene: TRBJ2-1
v_gene: TRBV27
abundance: .
d_gene: .
CDR3aa: CASSRRTEEDEQFF
CDR3nt: TGTGCCAGCAGTAGGCGGACCGAGGAGGATGAGCAGTTCTTC

j_gene: TRBJ2-3
v_gene: TRBV7-9
abundance: many
d_gene: .
CDR3aa: CASSAGGYQSTGTDTQYF
CDR3nt: TGTGCCAGCAGCGCAGGGGGGTATCAATCGACGGGCACAGATACGCAGTATTTT

j_gene: TRBJ2-1
v_gene: TRBV12-3/TRBV12-4
abundance: .
d_gene: .
CDR3aa: CASSLPGAQRTATLVEQFF
CDR3nt: TGTGCCAGCAGTTTACCCGGCGCGCAACGGACTGCTACTCTCGTTGAGCAGTTCTTC

j_gene: TRBJ1-4
v_gene: TRBV7-9
abundance: .
d_gene: TRBD1
CDR3aa: CASSLATGNEKLFF
CDR3nt: TGTGCCAGCAGCTTGGCGACAGGGAATGAAAAACTGTTTTTT

j_gene: TRBJ1-4
v_gene: TRBV7-9
abundance: few
d_gene: .
CDR3aa: CASSATGQLNEKLFF
CDR3nt: TGTGCCAGCAGCGCCACCGGACAGCTTAATGAAAAACTGTTTTTT

j_gene: TRBJ2-2
v_gene: TRBV7-9
abundance: few
d_gene: .
CDR3aa: CASSPPYTENTGELFF
CDR3nt: TGTGCCAGCAGCCCACCATATACAGAGAACACCGGGGAGCTGTTTTTT

j_gene: TRBJ1-5
v_gene: TRBV6-2/TRBV6-3
abundance: .
d_gene: .
CDR3aa: CASSYSLVSSSRHF
CDR3nt: TGTGCCAGCAGTTACTCCCTGGTCTCCTCCTCGCGGCATTTT

j_gene: TRBJ2-3
v_gene: TRBV12-3/TRBV12-4
abundance: few
d_gene: TRBD2
CDR3aa: CASSFDLAGDVTQYF
CDR3nt: TGTGCCAGCAGTTTCGATCTAGCGGGGGACGTTACGCAGTATTTT

j_gene: TRBJ1-1
v_gene: TRBV6-1
abundance: few
d_gene: TRBD1
CDR3aa: CASSPGTDDWNTEAFF
CDR3nt: TGTGCCAGCAGTCCTGGGACAGATGACTGGAACACTGAAGCTTTCTTT

j_gene: TRBJ2-1
v_gene: TRBV2
abundance: many
d_gene: TRBD2
CDR3aa: CASSEPGLAGNEQFF
CDR3nt: TGTGCCAGCAGTGAACCGGGACTAGCGGGGAATGAGCAGTTCTTC

j_gene: TRBJ1-2
v_gene: TRBV7-6
abundance: few
d_gene: .
CDR3aa: CASSLGTVSGYTF
CDR3nt: TGTGCCAGCAGCTTAGGGACAGTGAGCGGCTACACCTTC

j_gene: TRBJ2-7
v_gene: TRBV10-3
abundance: .
d_gene: TRBD1
CDR3aa: CAISLPEAGGVYEQYF
CDR3nt: TGTGCCATCAGTCTCCCGGAGGCAGGGGGAGTCTACGAGCAGTACTTC

j_gene: TRBJ2-7
v_gene: TRBV20-1
abundance: few
d_gene: .
CDR3aa: CSARSGEGRTYEQYF
CDR3nt: TGCAGTGCTAGATCCGGGGAAGGGAGAACCTACGAGCAGTACTTC

j_gene: TRBJ2-5
v_gene: TRBV7-9
abundance: .
d_gene: .
CDR3aa: CASSPIMRETQYF
CDR3nt: TGTGCCAGCAGCCCGATAATGAGGGAGACCCAGTACTTC

j_gene: TRBJ1-1
v_gene: TRBV25-1
abundance: .
d_gene: .
CDR3aa: CASSDAQGWTEAFF
CDR3nt: TGTGCCAGCAGTGATGCCCAGGGTTGGACTGAAGCTTTCTTT

j_gene: TRBJ2-5
v_gene: TRBV6-6
abundance: .
d_gene: .
CDR3aa: CASRTTLRQGGGETQYF
CDR3nt: TGTGCCAGCAGGACGACCCTTCGACAGGGAGGGGGAGAGACCCAGTACTTC

j_gene: TRBJ2-4
v_gene: TRBV2
abundance: .
d_gene: TRBD2
CDR3aa: CASRDSGLAGEKYF
CDR3nt: TGTGCCAGCAGGGACTCGGGACTAGCGGGAGAGAAGTACTTC

j_gene: TRBJ2-1
v_gene: TRBV4-1
abundance: .
d_gene: .
CDR3aa: CASSQGHGVYNEQFF
CDR3nt: TGCGCCAGCAGCCAAGGTCACGGGGTGTACAATGAGCAGTTCTTC

j_gene: TRBJ2-1
v_gene: TRBV4-2
abundance: few
d_gene: TRBD1
CDR3aa: CASSQGQGMLNEQFF
CDR3nt: TGTGCCAGCAGCCAAGGACAGGGGATGTTAAATGAGCAGTTCTTC

j_gene: TRBJ2-2
v_gene: TRBV19
abundance: few
d_gene: .
CDR3aa: CASSMGGTDTGELFF
CDR3nt: TGTGCCAGTAGTATGGGAGGGACAGACACCGGGGAGCTGTTTTTT

j_gene: TRBJ2-1
v_gene: TRBV19
abundance: .
d_gene: .
CDR3aa: CASSQGSTYNEQFF
CDR3nt: TGTGCCAGTAGTCAGGGGAGCACCTACAATGAGCAGTTCTTC

j_gene: TRBJ2-5
v_gene: TRBV7-9
abundance: few
d_gene: .
CDR3aa: CASRGEGLLYQETQYF
CDR3nt: TGTGCCAGCAGGGGTGAGGGTCTCTTGTACCAAGAGACCCAGTACTTC

j_gene: TRBJ2-1
v_gene: TRBV7-6
abundance: few
d_gene: TRBD2
CDR3aa: CASSRAGTRTLNEQFF
CDR3nt: TGTGCCAGCAGCCGAGCCGGGACTAGGACCCTCAATGAGCAGTTCTTC

j_gene: TRBJ2-3
v_gene: TRBV10-3
abundance: .
d_gene: TRBD2
CDR3aa: CAISESGLAVTDTQYF
CDR3nt: TGTGCCATCAGTGAGTCGGGACTAGCGGTCACAGATACGCAGTATTTT

j_gene: TRBJ2-5
v_gene: TRBV7-9
abundance: few
d_gene: .
CDR3aa: CASSLVGPVMYVGQETQYF
CDR3nt: TGTGCCAGCAGCTTAGTGGGCCCCGTGATGTATGTGGGCCAAGAGACCCAGTACTTC

j_gene: TRBJ2-1
v_gene: TRBV7-9
abundance: few
d_gene: .
CDR3aa: CASSLGRASSYNEQFF
CDR3nt: TGTGCCAGCAGCTTAGGCAGGGCCAGCTCCTACAATGAGCAGTTCTTC

j_gene: TRBJ1-1
v_gene: TRBV7-9
abundance: few
d_gene: .
CDR3aa: CASSSILNTEAFF
CDR3nt: TGTGCCAGCAGCTCAATCCTGAACACTGAAGCTTTCTTT